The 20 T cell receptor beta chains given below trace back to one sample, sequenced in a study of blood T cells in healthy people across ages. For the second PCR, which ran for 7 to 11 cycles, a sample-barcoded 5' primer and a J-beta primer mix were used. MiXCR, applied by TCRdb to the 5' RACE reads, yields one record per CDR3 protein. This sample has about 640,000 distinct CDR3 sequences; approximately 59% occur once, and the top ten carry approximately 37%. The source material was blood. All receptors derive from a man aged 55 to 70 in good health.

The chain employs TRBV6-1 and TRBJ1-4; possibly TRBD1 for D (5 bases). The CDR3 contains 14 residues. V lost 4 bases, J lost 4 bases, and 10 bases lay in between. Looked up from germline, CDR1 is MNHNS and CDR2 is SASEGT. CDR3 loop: CASSVDRLNEKLFF. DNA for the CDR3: TGTGCCAGCAGTGTCGACAGACTTAATGAAAAACTGTTTTTT.

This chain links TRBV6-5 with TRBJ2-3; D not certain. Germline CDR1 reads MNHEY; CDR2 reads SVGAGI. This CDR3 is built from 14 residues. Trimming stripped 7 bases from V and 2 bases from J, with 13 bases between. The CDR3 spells CASKPGFYTDTQYF. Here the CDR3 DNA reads TGTGCCAGCAAGCCGGGCTTCTACACAGATACGCAGTATTTT.

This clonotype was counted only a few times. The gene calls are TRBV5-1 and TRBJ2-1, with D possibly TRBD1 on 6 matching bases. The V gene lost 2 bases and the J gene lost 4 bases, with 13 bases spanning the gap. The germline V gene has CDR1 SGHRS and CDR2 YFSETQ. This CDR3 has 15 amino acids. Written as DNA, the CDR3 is TGCGCCAGCAGCTTAACAGGGAAGGGGTACAATGAGCAGTTCTTC. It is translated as CASSLTGKGYNEQFF.

DNA of the CDR3: TGCAGTGCTAGCGGTGGGGGGCCAGTCCACGAGCAGTACTTC. Its translation: CSASGGGPVHEQYF. The chain has TRBV20-1 and TRBJ2-7; D may be TRBD1 or TRBD2 (6 bases each). The germline gives CDR1 DFQATT, CDR2 SNEGSKA (reference sequence). V was clipped by 3 bases and J by 5 bases, with 17 bases between them. The CDR3 sequence is 14 residues long.

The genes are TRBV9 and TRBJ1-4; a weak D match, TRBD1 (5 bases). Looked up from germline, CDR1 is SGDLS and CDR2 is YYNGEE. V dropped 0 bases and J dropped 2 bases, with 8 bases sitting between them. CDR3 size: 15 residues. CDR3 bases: TGTGCCAGCAGCGTAGACGGACACACTAATGAAAAACTGTTTTTT. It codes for CASSVDGHTNEKLFF.

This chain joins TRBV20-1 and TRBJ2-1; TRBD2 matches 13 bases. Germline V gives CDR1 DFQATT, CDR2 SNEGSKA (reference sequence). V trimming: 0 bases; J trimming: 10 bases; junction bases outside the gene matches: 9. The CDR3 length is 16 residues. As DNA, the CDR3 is TGCAGTGCTAGAGATCCGGGGACTAGCGGGGATGGGGAGCAGTTCTTC. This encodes CSARDPGTSGDGEQFF.

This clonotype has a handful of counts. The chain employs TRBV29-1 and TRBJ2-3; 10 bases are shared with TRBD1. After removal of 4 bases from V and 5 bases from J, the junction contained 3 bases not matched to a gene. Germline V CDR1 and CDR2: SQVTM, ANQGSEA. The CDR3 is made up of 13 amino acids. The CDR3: CSVVTGGEDTQYF. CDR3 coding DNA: TGCAGCGTTGTGACAGGGGGCGAAGATACGCAGTATTTT.

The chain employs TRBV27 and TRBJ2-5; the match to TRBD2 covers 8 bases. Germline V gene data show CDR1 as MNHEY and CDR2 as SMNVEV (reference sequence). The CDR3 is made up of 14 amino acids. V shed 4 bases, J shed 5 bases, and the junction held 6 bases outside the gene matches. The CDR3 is CASSSRRGGETQYF. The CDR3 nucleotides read TGTGCCAGCAGTTCACGCCGCGGGGGGGAGACCCAGTACTTC.

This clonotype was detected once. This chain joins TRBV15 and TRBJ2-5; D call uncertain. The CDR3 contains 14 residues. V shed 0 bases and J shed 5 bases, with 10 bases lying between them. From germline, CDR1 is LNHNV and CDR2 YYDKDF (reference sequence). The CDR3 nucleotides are TGTGCCACCAGCAGAGATTTTGTTCACGAGACCCAGTACTTC. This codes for CATSRDFVHETQYF.

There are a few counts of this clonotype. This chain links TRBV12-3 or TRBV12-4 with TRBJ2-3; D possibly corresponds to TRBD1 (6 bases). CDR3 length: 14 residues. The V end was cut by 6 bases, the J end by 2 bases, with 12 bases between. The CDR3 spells CASRRGQITDTQYF. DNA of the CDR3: TGTGCCAGCAGACGAGGACAGATCACAGATACGCAGTATTTT.

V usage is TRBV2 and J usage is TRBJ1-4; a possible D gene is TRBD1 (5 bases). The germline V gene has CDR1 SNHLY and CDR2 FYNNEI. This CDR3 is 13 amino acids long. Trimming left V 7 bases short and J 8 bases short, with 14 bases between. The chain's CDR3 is CASTGGFGEKLFF. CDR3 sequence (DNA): TGTGCCAGCACGGGGGGATTTGGGGAAAAACTGTTTTTT.

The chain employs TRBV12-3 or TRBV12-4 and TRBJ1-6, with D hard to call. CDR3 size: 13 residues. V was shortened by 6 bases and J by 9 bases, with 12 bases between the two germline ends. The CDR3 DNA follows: TGTGCCAGCAGCTACCTACAGTCTTCACCCCTCCACTTT. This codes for CASSYLQSSPLHF.

DNA of the CDR3: TGCGCCAGCAGCTATCCAACGCGAAATGAGCAGTTCTTC. It translates to CASSYPTRNEQFF. V usage is TRBV5-1 and J usage is TRBJ2-1, with D uncertain. V gave up 3 bases and J gave up 7 bases, with 11 bases separating them. The CDR3 spans 13 residues. Germline CDR1 reads SGHRS; CDR2 reads YFSETQ. Based on the CDR3 plus reference TRBV5-1 and TRBJ2-1, the full variable domain is KAGVTQTPRYLIKTRGQQVTLSCSPISGHRSVSWYQQTPGQGLQFLFEYFSETQRNKGNFPGRFSGRQFSNSRSEMNVSTLELGDSALYLCASSYPTRNEQFFGPGTRLTVL.

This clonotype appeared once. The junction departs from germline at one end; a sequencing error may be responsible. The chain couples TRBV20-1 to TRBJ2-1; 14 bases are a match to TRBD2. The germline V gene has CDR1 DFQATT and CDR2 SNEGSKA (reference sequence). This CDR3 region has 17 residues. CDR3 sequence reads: CSARGRLAGGPSNEQFF. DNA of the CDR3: TGTAGTGCTAGAGGCCGACTAGCGGGGGGGCCCAGCAATGAGCAGTTCTTC.

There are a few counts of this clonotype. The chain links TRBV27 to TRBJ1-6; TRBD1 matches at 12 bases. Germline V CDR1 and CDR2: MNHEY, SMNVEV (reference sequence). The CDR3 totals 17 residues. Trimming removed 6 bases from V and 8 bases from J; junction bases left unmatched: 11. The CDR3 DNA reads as TGTGCCAGCAGGCGAAGCCGGGACAGGGGGCCCGATTCACCCCTCCACTTT. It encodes CASRRSRDRGPDSPLHF.

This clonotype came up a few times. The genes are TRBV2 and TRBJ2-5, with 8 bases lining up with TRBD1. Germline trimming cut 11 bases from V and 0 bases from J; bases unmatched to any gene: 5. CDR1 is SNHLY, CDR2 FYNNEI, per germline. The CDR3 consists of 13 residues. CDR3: CASRGPNQETQYF. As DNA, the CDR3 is TGTGCCTCCAGGGGGCCTAACCAAGAGACCCAGTACTTC.

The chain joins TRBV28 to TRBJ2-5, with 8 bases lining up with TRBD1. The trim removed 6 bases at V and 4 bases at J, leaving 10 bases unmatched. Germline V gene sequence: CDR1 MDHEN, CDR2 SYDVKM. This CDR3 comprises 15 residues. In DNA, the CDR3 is TGTGCCAGCAGCCGCGGGGCAGGGGGCAGAGAGACCCAGTACTTC. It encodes CASSRGAGGRETQYF.

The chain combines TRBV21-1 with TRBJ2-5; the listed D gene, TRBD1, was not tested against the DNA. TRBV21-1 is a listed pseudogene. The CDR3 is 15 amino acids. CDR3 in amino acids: CASSKRGERQETQYF. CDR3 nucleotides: TGTGCCAGCAGCAAAAGGGGGGAAAGACAAGAGACCCAGTACTTC.

The CDR3, as DNA: TGTGCCAGCTCTTCCGGGACAGGGTTTAATACGCAGTATTTT. Translated, it gives CASSSGTGFNTQYF. V usage is TRBV6-5 and J usage is TRBJ2-3; 9 bases align to TRBD1. CDR3 length equals 14 residues. Trimming took 8 bases from V and 7 from J; bases not matched to a gene: 10. CDR1 and CDR2 from the germline V gene are MNHEY and SVGAGI.

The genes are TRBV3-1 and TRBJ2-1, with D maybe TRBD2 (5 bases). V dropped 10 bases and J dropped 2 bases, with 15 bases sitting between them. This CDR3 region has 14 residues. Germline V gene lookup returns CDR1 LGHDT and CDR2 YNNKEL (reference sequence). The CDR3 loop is CATQRAATYNEQFF. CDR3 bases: TGTGCCACCCAACGAGCGGCTACCTACAATGAGCAGTTCTTC.